The 16 T cell receptor beta chains below all came from one sample that was sequenced in a study of T cell responses to AZD1222 COVID-19 vaccine. TCRdb's copy holds only in-frame clones and misses some; the assay was immunoSEQ multiplex PCR. The table records approximately 170,000 clones, roughly 92% of them present only once. Sequencing was performed on peripheral blood, taken on day 0 of AZD1222 vaccination. These receptors came from an adult in good health.

The rearrangement uses TRBV4-1 and TRBJ2-1; D remains unclear. The germline V gene encodes CDR1 MGHRA and CDR2 YSYEKL. Deletions cut 2 bases from V and 10 bases from J, with 12 bases between. The CDR3 is made up of 13 amino acids. In nucleotides, the CDR3 is TGCGCCAGCAGCCAACCTCGACGAGCGGAGCAGTTCTTC. Translating gives CASSQPRRAEQFF.

This chain links TRBV3-1 (or the pseudogene TRBV3-2) with TRBJ1-2; D uncertain. Germline CDR1 and CDR2: LGHDT and YNNKEL (reference sequence). The length of the CDR3 is 17 residues. The V end lost 3 bases, the J end lost 4 bases, and 21 bases lay between the germline ends. In nucleotides, the CDR3 is TGTGCCAGCAGCCACCACAATACCCCGATACCACTCTATGGCTACACCTTC. It translates to CASSHHNTPIPLYGYTF.

The CDR3 DNA reads as TGTGCCAGCTCACCGGCCGGACTAGCGGGAGGAGGTACGCAGTATTTT. It encodes CASSPAGLAGGGTQYF. V and J are TRBV18 and TRBJ2-3; 14 bases are shared with TRBD2. CDR3 length: 16 amino acids. The V gene's germline CDR1 is KGHSH and CDR2 LQKENI. J was trimmed by 8 bases and V by 3 bases; bases with no gene match: 7.

The genes are TRBV30 and TRBJ2-7, with TRBD1 matching over 10 bases. The CDR3 totals 15 residues. The germline V gene has CDR1 GTSNPN and CDR2 SVGIG (reference sequence). V lost 7 bases to trimming and J lost 6 bases; unmatched junction nucleotides: 15. The CDR3 DNA follows: TGTGCCTTCGACAGGGGGCTCTCCCTTGGCGGCGAGCAGTACTTC. Translated: CAFDRGLSLGGEQYF. Looking up the rest from reference TRBV30 and TRBJ2-7 gives the full variable domain: SQTIHQWPATLVQPVGSPLSLECTVEGTSNPNLYWYRQAAGRGLQLLFYSVGIGQISSEVPQNLSASRPQDRQFILSSKKLLLSDSGFYLCAFDRGLSLGGEQYFGPGTRLTVT.

This chain uses TRBV6-2 or TRBV6-3 with TRBJ2-6; D ambiguous. The CDR3 consists of 15 residues. Germline-derived CDR1 and CDR2 are MNHEY and SVGEGT. V was trimmed by 4 bases and J by 1 base, leaving 8 bases between them. The CDR3 sequence is CASSLFGSGANVLTF. CDR3 in DNA: TGTGCCAGCAGTTTGTTTGGGTCTGGGGCCAACGTCCTGACTTTC.

This chain joins TRBV19 and TRBJ2-5; D is unresolved. Looked up from germline, CDR1 is LNHDA and CDR2 is SQIVND (reference sequence). V lost 3 bases to trimming and J lost 2 bases, with 10 bases between them. The CDR3 loop spans 14 amino acids. The CDR3 sequence: CASSIRGLQETQYF. The CDR3 DNA is TGTGCCAGTAGTATCCGTGGTCTACAAGAGACCCAGTACTTC.

The chain recombines TRBV7-6 with TRBJ1-5; 7 bases fit TRBD1. The CDR3 is 13 residues long. The V gene end was trimmed by 5 bases and the J gene end by 7 bases; junction bases not matched to a gene: 5. The germline V gene has CDR1 SGHVS and CDR2 FNYEAQ. CDR3 in amino acids: CASSPQDRQPQHF. CDR3 in DNA: TGTGCCAGCAGCCCTCAGGACAGGCAGCCCCAGCATTTT.

The chain recombines TRBV30 with TRBJ1-1, with 8 nucleotides matching TRBD1. The CDR3 contains 13 residues. Germline V gene sequence: CDR1 GTSNPN, CDR2 SVGIG (reference sequence). J lost 5 bases, V lost 5 bases, and 7 bases had no gene match. CDR3: CAWVSTGGTEAFF. The DNA for the CDR3 is TGTGCCTGGGTCTCAACAGGGGGGACTGAAGCTTTCTTT.

This clone was seen a single time. The chain couples TRBV11-2 to TRBJ2-3; 9 bases match TRBD1. Trimming took 3 bases from V and 5 from J; bases not matched to a gene: 12. The CDR3 sequence is 17 residues long. Germline lookup yields CDR1 SGHAT and CDR2 FQNNGV. The CDR3 sequence: CASSLSGTGPVVDTQYF. The DNA for the CDR3 is TGTGCCAGCAGCTTGAGTGGGACAGGGCCGGTAGTAGATACGCAGTATTTT.

V gene TRBV12-5 combines with J gene TRBJ2-7, with D possibly matching TRBD2 (6 bases). Germline V lookup: CDR1 LGHNT, CDR2 FRNRAP. The CDR3 consists of 14 residues. V dropped 5 bases and J dropped 2 bases, with 13 bases sitting between them. The CDR3 DNA follows: TGTGCTAGTGGTCCCACGGGGGTAACCTACGAGCAGTACTTC. It specifies CASGPTGVTYEQYF.

The chain has TRBV5-6 and TRBJ1-1; D is unresolved. Trimming stripped 0 bases from V and 10 bases from J, with 13 bases between. The CDR3 has 13 amino acids. Germline values: CDR1 SGHDT, CDR2 YYEEEE. The DNA of the CDR3 is TGTGCCAGCAGCTTGGAAGCATACGCGGGAGCTTTCTTT. This codes for CASSLEAYAGAFF.

The chain joins TRBV9 to TRBJ2-6; 11 bases agree with TRBD2. In germline, CDR1 is SGDLS, CDR2 YYNGEE. V shed 4 bases and J 1 base; nucleotides not matched to a gene: 7. The CDR3 runs 18 residues. The CDR3 loop is CASSSRTSGSSGANVLTF. In DNA form, the CDR3 reads TGTGCCAGCAGCTCCCGGACTAGCGGGTCGTCTGGGGCCAACGTCCTGACTTTC.

This clone was seen a few times. The chain recombines TRBV29-1 with TRBJ1-1, with a tentative D call TRBD1 (5 bases). In germline, CDR1 is SQVTM, CDR2 ANQGSEA. This CDR3 region has 13 residues. Trimming pared 4 bases from V and 0 bases from J, leaving 9 bases between. The CDR3 sequence: CSVGDRMNTEAFF. CDR3 DNA: TGCAGCGTTGGTGACAGAATGAACACTGAAGCTTTCTTT. The full variable domain, with the rest looked up from reference TRBV29-1 and TRBJ1-1, is SAVISQKPSRDICQRGTSLTIQCQVDSQVTMMFWYRQQPGQSLTLIATANQGSEATYESGFVIDKFPISRPNLTFSTLTVSNMSPEDSSIYLCSVGDRMNTEAFFGQGTRLTVV.

The chain has TRBV18 and TRBJ1-6; D is undetermined. V lost 6 bases, J lost 5 bases, and 8 bases lay in between. This CDR3 region has 13 residues. Germline CDR1 is KGHSH and CDR2 is LQKENI. Here the CDR3 DNA reads TGTGCCAGCTCCCGGGATAATAATTCACCCCTCCACTTT. Its translation: CASSRDNNSPLHF.

This rearrangement joins TRBV27 to TRBJ1-1; no clear D. This CDR3 is built from 13 residues. Trimming removed 3 bases at V and 1 base at J, with 6 bases between. Germline CDR1 MNHEY, CDR2 SMNVEV (reference sequence). CDR3 in DNA: TGTGCCAGCAGTTTTGTGGGGAACACTGAAGCTTTCTTT. Its protein is CASSFVGNTEAFF.

V gene TRBV7-2 combines with J gene TRBJ1-2; possible D gene TRBD1, 5 bases. The V gene lost 10 bases and the J gene lost 0 bases, with 12 bases spanning the gap. The CDR3 consists of 13 residues. Germline-derived CDR1 and CDR2 are SGHTA and FQGNSA. This CDR3 reads CATGTQANYGYTF. CDR3 nucleotides: TGTGCCACCGGGACGCAAGCTAACTATGGCTACACCTTC.